A single sample gave rise to the 20 T cell receptor beta chains below, sequenced in a study of CD8 T cells in ankylosing spondylitis. Study-level findings and limits: Seemingly distinctive of ankylosing spondylitis blood was a TCR beta motif formed by eight highly homologous variants.

TCRdb independently ran MiXCR on the 5' RACE reads; one entry per CDR3 protein. The table lists more than 300,000 distinct CDR3 sequences, less than 9.5% of them singletons. These receptors are not linked to any known antigen. What was sequenced was blood, either unsorted or a sorted T cell fraction (not recorded which). The source of these receptors is a male donor with ankylosing spondylitis.

This chain connects TRBV6-1 to TRBJ1-3; no definite D call. The CDR3 sequence is 13 residues long. The germline gives CDR1 MNHNS, CDR2 SASEGT. With 6 bases removed from V and 7 bases from J, the gap between germline ends came to 13 bases. The CDR3 region is CASRGPGRNTIYF. The CDR3 DNA sequence: TGTGCCAGCAGAGGACCAGGACGGAACACCATATATTTT.

Many counts were recorded for this clonotype. The chain uses TRBV7-3 and TRBJ2-3; 13 bases map to TRBD2. The CDR3 totals 17 residues. The germline V gene encodes CDR1 SGHTA and CDR2 FQGTGA. The trim removed 5 bases at V and 0 bases at J, leaving 5 bases unmatched. The CDR3 spells CASSLGTSGTSTDTQYF. As DNA, the CDR3 is TGTGCCAGCAGCCTCGGGACTAGCGGGACTAGCACAGATACGCAGTATTTT. The full variable domain, rest sourced from reference TRBV7-3 and TRBJ2-3, is GAGVSQTPSNKVTEKGKYVELRCDPISGHTALYWYRQSLGQGPEFLIYFQGTGAADDSGLPNDRFFAVRPEGSVSTLKIQRTERGDSAVYLCASSLGTSGTSTDTQYFGPGTRLTVL.

This clonotype was detected ten times or more. The V call is TRBV24-1, the J call TRBJ2-1; 8 positions match TRBD1. The CDR3 totals 17 residues. The germline V gene encodes CDR1 KGHDR and CDR2 SFDVKD. The V gene end was trimmed by 5 bases and the J gene end by 4 bases; junction bases not matched to a gene: 12. The CDR3 reads CATSGILVGQGYNEQFF. For the CDR3, the DNA is TGTGCCACCAGTGGAATACTTGTCGGACAGGGTTACAATGAGCAGTTCTTC.

This clonotype has at least ten counts. V is TRBV7-2 and J is TRBJ2-7; D unclear. This CDR3 is built from 13 residues. The V gene lost 2 bases and the J gene lost 7 bases, with 12 bases spanning the gap. Germline values: CDR1 SGHTA, CDR2 FQGNSA. The CDR3 DNA reads TGTGCCAGCAGCTTAACGTCCGTGGGGGAGCAGTACTTC. The encoded protein is CASSLTSVGEQYF.

The table lists this clonotype with a few counts. The V and J genes are TRBV24-1 and TRBJ2-1; TRBD1 agrees at 7 bases. Per the germline V gene, CDR1 is KGHDR and CDR2 is SFDVKD. The CDR3 is 12 residues long. Unmatched junction bases numbered 1, after V lost 5 bases and J lost 7 bases. The CDR3 DNA sequence: TGTGCCACCAGTGCCAGGGGGAATGAGCAGTTCTTC. This encodes CATSARGNEQFF.

This clonotype was seen more than once but under ten times. The CDR3 DNA is TGTGCCAGCAGCCCTTCTAGCGGCCCTGGCGGGGAGCAGTACTTC. Translated: CASSPSSGPGGEQYF. The V call is TRBV7-3, the J call TRBJ2-7; TRBD2 agrees at 7 bases. V dropped 5 bases and J dropped 7; count of bases not matched to a gene: 14. The CDR3 consists of 15 residues. Looked up from germline, CDR1 is SGHTA and CDR2 is FQGTGA.

This chain connects TRBV6-5 to TRBJ2-5; the D gene could be TRBD1 or TRBD2 (5 bases each). Per germline, CDR1 MNHEY and CDR2 SVGAGI. Trimming left V 4 bases short and J 4 bases short, with 13 bases between. This CDR3 has 14 amino acids. The CDR3 is CASSSYGGGETQYF. The DNA for the CDR3 is TGTGCCAGCAGTTCATACGGTGGGGGAGAGACCCAGTACTTC.

Written as DNA, the CDR3 is TGCGCCAGCAGCCTGGCGGGGGTCGTGGAGACCCAGTACTTC. Residues: CASSLAGVVETQYF. This sequence joins TRBV5-1 and TRBJ2-5; 7 bases agree with TRBD2. CDR3 length equals 14 residues. The germline V gene has CDR1 SGHRS and CDR2 YFSETQ. The V segment lost 4 bases and the J segment 5 bases; nucleotides outside the gene matches: 8.

This clonotype showed up many times. In nucleotides, the CDR3 is TGTGCCAGCAGCGACACTAGCGGTGGGCAGTTCTTC. Amino acid sequence: CASSDTSGGQFF. The genes are TRBV28 and TRBJ2-1; 8 bases align to TRBD2. Unmatched junction bases numbered 7, after V lost 6 bases and J lost 12 bases. The germline V gene has CDR1 MDHEN and CDR2 SYDVKM. There are 12 residues in the CDR3. Drawing the rest from reference TRBV28 and TRBJ2-1, the complete variable domain is DVKVTQSSRYLVKRTGEKVFLECVQDMDHENMFWYRQDPGLGLRLIYFSYDVKMKEKGDIPEGYSVSREKKERFSLILESASTNQTSMYLCASSDTSGGQFFGPGTRLTVL.

On this clonotype itself: This clone may be a read error of a much larger clone one base away. This sequence joins TRBV12-3 or TRBV12-4 and TRBJ1-2, with D perhaps TRBD1 (5 bases). The CDR3 has 11 amino acids. The V and J ends lost 5 bases and 10 bases respectively, with 11 bases between them. In DNA form, the CDR3 reads TGTGCCAGCAGTCCGATACAGGCCTACACCTTC. This encodes CASSPIQAYTF.

The chain uses TRBV18 and TRBJ2-5; D not resolved. Germline CDR1 and CDR2: KGHSH and LQKENI. V was trimmed by 3 bases and J by 7 bases, leaving 9 bases between them. The CDR3 totals 12 residues. The DNA for the CDR3 is TGTGCCAGCTCACCCATTCTTGGGACCCAGTACTTC. It is translated as CASSPILGTQYF. Together with reference TRBV18 and TRBJ2-5, the CDR3 gives the full variable domain: NAGVMQNPRHLVRRRGQEARLRCSPMKGHSHVYWYRQLPEEGLKFMVYLQKENIIDESGMPKERFSAEFPKEGPSILRIQQVVRGDSAAYFCASSPILGTQYFGPGTRLLVL.

The table lists this clonotype with many counts. The chain is built from TRBV5-6 and TRBJ2-1; D gene unclear. Deletions cut 1 base from V and 3 bases from J, with 17 bases between. Germline CDR1 and CDR2: SGHDT and YYEEEE. The CDR3 consists of 17 residues. The CDR3 loop reads CASSLWYPRLSYNEQFF. DNA of the CDR3: TGTGCCAGCAGCTTGTGGTATCCCCGGCTCAGCTACAATGAGCAGTTCTTC.

Only a few counts were recorded for this clonotype. V gene TRBV27 combines with J gene TRBJ1-1; maybe TRBD1 (6 bases). V dropped 10 bases and J dropped 4 bases, with 22 bases sitting between them. The CDR3 spans 15 residues. Germline CDR1 reads MNHEY; CDR2 reads SMNVEV (reference sequence). The CDR3 region has the DNA TGTGCCACCAGGGGTGTAAGGGGTATGGGCACTGAAGCTTTCTTT. Translation: CATRGVRGMGTEAFF.

In this sample, this clonotype turned up a few times. The gene calls are TRBV12-3 or TRBV12-4 and TRBJ2-1; D is perhaps TRBD2 (5 bases). This CDR3 has 15 residues. Trimming stripped 2 bases from V and 3 bases from J, with 11 bases between. DNA of the CDR3: TGTGCCAGCAGTTTAAGCGGAGCGTACTACAATGAGCAGTTCTTC. Protein product: CASSLSGAYYNEQFF.

This clonotype was seen at least ten times. The gene calls are TRBV7-9 and TRBJ2-1; 8 bases are shared with TRBD1. Germline CDR1 SEHNR, CDR2 FQNEAQ (reference sequence). With 0 bases clipped from V and 10 bases from J, the junction kept 8 bases outside the gene matches. CDR3 size: 15 residues. Here the CDR3 reads CASSLASEYRGEQFF. As DNA, the CDR3 is TGTGCCAGCAGCTTAGCCAGCGAGTACAGGGGGGAGCAGTTCTTC.

This chain uses TRBV12-3 or TRBV12-4 with TRBJ1-2, with D possibly matching TRBD1 (5 bases). V gave up 4 bases and J gave up 6 bases, with 12 bases separating them. The CDR3 runs 13 residues. The CDR3 nucleotides are TGTGCCAGCAGTTCATCCCCAGGGAATGGCTACACCTTC. Translated, it gives CASSSSPGNGYTF.

This clonotype showed up many times. This chain uses TRBV6-2 or TRBV6-3 with TRBJ2-4; no reliable D call. Germline CDR1 and CDR2: MNHEY and SVGEGT. This CDR3 region has 14 residues. V lost 0 bases and J 3 bases, leaving 6 bases between the germline ends. For the CDR3, the DNA is TGTGCCAGCAGTTACTCGGGCAGCAAAAACATTCAGTACTTC. Protein product: CASSYSGSKNIQYF.

The chain couples TRBV29-1 to TRBJ1-4; no firm D call. The V and J ends lost 4 bases and 8 bases respectively, with 17 bases between them. Germline CDR1 SQVTM, CDR2 ANQGSEA. CDR3 length: 14 residues. CDR3: CSVVDETEGEKLFF. The CDR3 DNA sequence: TGCAGCGTTGTTGACGAGACCGAGGGCGAAAAACTGTTTTTT.

This clonotype was seen ten or more times. This rearrangement joins TRBV12-3 or TRBV12-4 to TRBJ2-5; possible D gene TRBD1, 6 bases. This CDR3 has 15 residues. The V and J ends lost 5 bases and 3 bases respectively, with 16 bases between them. CDR3 residues: CASSPLTGTKETQYF. The CDR3 DNA sequence: TGTGCCAGCAGTCCCCTGACAGGAACCAAAGAGACCCAGTACTTC.

This clonotype has a handful of counts. V is TRBV19 and J is TRBJ1-3; no clear D. The CDR3 covers 18 residues. V was trimmed by 3 bases and J by 0 bases, leaving 18 bases between them. Germline-derived CDR1 and CDR2 are LNHDA and SQIVND (reference sequence). CDR3 residues: CASSMDARARDSGNTIYF. CDR3 in DNA: TGTGCCAGTAGTATGGACGCGAGGGCTCGAGACTCTGGAAACACCATATATTTT.